This TCR beta chain was captured in a study of T cell repertoires in cytomegalovirus infection. The CDR3 has 13 amino acids. Trimming removed 0 bases from V and 9 bases from J, with 10 bases in between. The germline CDR1 and CDR2 sequences are SGHVS and FNYEAQ. One entry per CDR3 protein results from TCRdb running MiXCR on the reads. The sample comprises under 350,000 distinct CDR3 sequences, about a tenth of which are singletons, and about 2.3% rests with the top ten. This sequence originates from a human donor in good health (CMV status not recorded). Some clones in this sample may be carry-over from other donors' samples. This sequence joins TRBV7-6 and TRBJ2-3; D ambiguous. Sequenced material: PBMCs. The CDR3 DNA reads as TGTGCCAGCAGCTTAGCGCCGCAGAAGACGCAGTATTTT. This encodes CASSLAPQKTQYF.